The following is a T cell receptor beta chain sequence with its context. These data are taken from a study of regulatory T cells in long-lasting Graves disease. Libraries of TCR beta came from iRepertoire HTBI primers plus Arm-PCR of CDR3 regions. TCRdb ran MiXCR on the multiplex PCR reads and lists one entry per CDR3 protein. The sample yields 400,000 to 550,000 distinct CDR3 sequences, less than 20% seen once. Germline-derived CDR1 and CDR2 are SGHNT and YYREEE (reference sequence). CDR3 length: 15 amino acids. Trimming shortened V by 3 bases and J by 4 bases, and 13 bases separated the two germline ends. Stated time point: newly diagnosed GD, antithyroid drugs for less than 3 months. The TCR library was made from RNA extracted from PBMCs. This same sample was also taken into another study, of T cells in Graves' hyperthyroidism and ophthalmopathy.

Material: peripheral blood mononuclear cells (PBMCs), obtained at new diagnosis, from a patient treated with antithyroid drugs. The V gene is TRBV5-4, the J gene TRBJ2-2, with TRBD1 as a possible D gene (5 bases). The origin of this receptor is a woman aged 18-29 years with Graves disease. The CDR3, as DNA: TGTGCCAGCAGCTCGGCAGGGTCGAGCACCGGGGAGCTGTTTTTT. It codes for CASSSAGSSTGELFF.